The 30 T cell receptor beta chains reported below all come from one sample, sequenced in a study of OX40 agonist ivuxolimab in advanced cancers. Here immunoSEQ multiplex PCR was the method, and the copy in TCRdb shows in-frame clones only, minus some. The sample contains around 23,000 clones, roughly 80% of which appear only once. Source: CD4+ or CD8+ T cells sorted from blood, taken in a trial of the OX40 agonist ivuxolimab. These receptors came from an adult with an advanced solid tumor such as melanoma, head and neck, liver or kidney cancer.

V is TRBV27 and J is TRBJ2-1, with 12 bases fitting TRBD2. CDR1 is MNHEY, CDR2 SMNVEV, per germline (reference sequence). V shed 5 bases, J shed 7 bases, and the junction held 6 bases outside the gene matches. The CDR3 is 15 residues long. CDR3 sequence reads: CASSLRLAGANEQFF. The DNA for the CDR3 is TGTGCCAGCAGTCTAAGACTAGCGGGAGCTAATGAGCAGTTCTTC.

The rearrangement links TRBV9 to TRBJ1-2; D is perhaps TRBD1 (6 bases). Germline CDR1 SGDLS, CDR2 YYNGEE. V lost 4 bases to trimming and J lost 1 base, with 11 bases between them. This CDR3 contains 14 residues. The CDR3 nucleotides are TGTGCCAGCAGCCGGCAGGGGAGTAACTATGGCTACACCTTC. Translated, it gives CASSRQGSNYGYTF.

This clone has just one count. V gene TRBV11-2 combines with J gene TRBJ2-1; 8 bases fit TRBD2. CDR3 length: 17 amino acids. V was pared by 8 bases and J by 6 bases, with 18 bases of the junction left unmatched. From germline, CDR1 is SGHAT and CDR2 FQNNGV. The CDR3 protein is CASWGTAGGAHVNEQFF. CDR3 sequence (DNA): TGTGCCAGCTGGGGGACGGCGGGGGGCGCCCACGTCAATGAGCAGTTCTTC.

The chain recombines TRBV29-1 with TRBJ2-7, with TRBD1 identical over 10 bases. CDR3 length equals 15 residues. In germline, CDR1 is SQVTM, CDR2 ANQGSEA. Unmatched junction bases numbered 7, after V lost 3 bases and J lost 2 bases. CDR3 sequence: CSVELDRGQTYEQYF. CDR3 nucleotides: TGCAGCGTTGAGCTAGACAGGGGGCAAACCTACGAGCAGTACTTC.

The CDR3 loop reads CATTPGQGYNEQFF. For the CDR3, the DNA is TGTGCCACAACTCCGGGACAGGGGTACAATGAGCAGTTCTTC. This chain joins TRBV19 and TRBJ2-1; 10 positions agree with TRBD1. V was pared by 10 bases and J by 4 bases, with 7 bases of the junction left unmatched. CDR3 size: 14 residues. Germline V gene lookup returns CDR1 LNHDA and CDR2 SQIVND (reference sequence).

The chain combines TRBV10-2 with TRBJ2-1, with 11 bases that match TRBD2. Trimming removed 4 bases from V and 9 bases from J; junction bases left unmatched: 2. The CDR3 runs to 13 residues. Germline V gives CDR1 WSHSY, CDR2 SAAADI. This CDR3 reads CASSVGTSGEQFF. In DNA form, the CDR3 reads TGCGCCAGCAGTGTCGGGACTAGCGGTGAGCAGTTCTTC.

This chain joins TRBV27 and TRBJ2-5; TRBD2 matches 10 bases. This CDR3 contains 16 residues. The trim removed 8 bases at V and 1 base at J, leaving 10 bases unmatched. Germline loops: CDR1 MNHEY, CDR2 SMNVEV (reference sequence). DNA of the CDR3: TGTGCCAGCCTCCCTCTTAGCGGGGGGATCCAAGAGACCCAGTACTTC. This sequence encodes CASLPLSGGIQETQYF.

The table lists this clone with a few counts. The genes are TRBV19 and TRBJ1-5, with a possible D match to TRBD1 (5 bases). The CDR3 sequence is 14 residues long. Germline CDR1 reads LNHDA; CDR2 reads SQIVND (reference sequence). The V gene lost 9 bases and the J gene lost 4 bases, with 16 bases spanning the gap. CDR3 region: CASKLGGGNQPQHF. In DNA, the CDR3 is TGTGCCAGCAAACTCGGGGGGGGTAATCAGCCCCAGCATTTT.

The CDR3: CASSNVPGPQHF. As DNA, the CDR3 is TGTGCCAGCAGTAACGTACCGGGACCCCAGCATTTT. The chain recombines TRBV28 with TRBJ1-5; D gene ambiguous. V was cut by 5 bases and J by 10 bases, with 12 bases left in between. The CDR3 has 12 amino acids. Germline-derived CDR1 and CDR2 are MDHEN and SYDVKM.

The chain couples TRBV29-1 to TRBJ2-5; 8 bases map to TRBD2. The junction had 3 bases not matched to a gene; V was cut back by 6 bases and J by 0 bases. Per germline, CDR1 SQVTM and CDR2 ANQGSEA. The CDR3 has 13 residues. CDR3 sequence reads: CSVDGGDQETQYF. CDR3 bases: TGCAGCGTGGACGGGGGGGACCAAGAGACCCAGTACTTC.

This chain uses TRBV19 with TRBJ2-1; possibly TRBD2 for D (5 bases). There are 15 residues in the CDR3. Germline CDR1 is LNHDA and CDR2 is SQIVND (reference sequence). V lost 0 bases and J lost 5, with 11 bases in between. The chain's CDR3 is CASSIDRGGNNEQFF. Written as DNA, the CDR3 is TGTGCCAGTAGTATAGATCGAGGAGGTAACAATGAGCAGTTCTTC.

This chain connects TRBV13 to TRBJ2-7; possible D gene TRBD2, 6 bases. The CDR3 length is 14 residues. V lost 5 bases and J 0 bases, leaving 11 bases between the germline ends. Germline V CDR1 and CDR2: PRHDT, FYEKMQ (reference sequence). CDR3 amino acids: CASSLGEDSYEQYF. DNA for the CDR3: TGTGCCAGCAGCCTGGGGGAGGACTCCTACGAGCAGTACTTC.

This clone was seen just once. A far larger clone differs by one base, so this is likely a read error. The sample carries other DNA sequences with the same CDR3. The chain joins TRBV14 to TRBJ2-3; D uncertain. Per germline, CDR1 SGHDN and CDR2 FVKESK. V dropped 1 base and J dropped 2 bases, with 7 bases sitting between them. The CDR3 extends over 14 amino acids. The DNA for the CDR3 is TGTGCCAGCAGCCAAGGCAGACACACAGATACGCAGTATTTT. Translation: CASSQGRHTDTQYF. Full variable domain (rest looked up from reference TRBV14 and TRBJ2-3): EAGVTQFPSHSVIEKGQTVTLRCDPISGHDNLYWYRRVMGKEIKFLLHFVKESKQDESGMPNNRFLAERTGGTYSTLKVQPAELEDSGVYFCASSQGRHTDTQYFGPGTRLTVL.

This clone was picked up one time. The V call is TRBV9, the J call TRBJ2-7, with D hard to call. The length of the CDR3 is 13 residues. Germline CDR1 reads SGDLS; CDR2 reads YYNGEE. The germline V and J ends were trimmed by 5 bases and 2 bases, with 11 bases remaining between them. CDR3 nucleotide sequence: TGTGCCAGCAGTGCCGCACCCCCCTACGAGCAGTACTTC. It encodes CASSAAPPYEQYF.

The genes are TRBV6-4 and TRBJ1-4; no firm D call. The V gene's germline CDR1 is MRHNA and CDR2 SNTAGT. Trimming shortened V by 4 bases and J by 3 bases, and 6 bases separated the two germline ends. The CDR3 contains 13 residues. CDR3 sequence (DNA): TGTGCCAGCAGTGCGGATGCTAATGAAAAACTGTTTTTT. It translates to CASSADANEKLFF.

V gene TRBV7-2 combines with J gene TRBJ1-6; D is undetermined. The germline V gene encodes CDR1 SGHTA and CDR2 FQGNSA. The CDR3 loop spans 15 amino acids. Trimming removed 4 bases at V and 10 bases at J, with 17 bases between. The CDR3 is CASSWTPGWGSPLHF. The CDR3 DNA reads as TGTGCCAGCAGCTGGACCCCAGGATGGGGATCACCCCTCCACTTT.

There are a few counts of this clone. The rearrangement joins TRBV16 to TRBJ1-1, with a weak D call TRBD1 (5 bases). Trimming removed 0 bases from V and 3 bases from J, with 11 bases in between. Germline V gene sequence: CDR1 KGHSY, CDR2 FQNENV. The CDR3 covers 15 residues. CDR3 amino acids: CASSQSGTWYTEAFF. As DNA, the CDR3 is TGTGCCAGCAGCCAATCAGGGACCTGGTACACTGAAGCTTTCTTT.

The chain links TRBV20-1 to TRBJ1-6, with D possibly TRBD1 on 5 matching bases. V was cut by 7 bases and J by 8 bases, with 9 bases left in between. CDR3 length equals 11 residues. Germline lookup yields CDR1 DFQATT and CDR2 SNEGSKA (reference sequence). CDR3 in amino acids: CSVTGDSPLHF. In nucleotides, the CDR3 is TGCAGTGTTACGGGGGATTCACCCCTCCACTTT.

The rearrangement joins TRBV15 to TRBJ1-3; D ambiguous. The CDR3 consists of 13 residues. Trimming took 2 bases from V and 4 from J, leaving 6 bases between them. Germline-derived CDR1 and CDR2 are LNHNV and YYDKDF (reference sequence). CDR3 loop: CATSRLGGNTIYF. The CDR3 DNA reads TGTGCCACCAGCAGACTCGGCGGAAACACCATATATTTT.

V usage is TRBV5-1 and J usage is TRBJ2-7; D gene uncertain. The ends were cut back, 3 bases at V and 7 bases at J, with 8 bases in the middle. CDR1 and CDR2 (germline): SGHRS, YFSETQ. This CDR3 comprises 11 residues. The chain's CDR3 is CASSSFGEQYF. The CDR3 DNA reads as TGCGCCAGCAGCTCCTTCGGGGAGCAGTACTTC. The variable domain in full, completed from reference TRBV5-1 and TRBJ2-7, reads KAGVTQTPRYLIKTRGQQVTLSCSPISGHRSVSWYQQTPGQGLQFLFEYFSETQRNKGNFPGRFSGRQFSNSRSEMNVSTLELGDSALYLCASSSFGEQYFGPGTRLTVT.

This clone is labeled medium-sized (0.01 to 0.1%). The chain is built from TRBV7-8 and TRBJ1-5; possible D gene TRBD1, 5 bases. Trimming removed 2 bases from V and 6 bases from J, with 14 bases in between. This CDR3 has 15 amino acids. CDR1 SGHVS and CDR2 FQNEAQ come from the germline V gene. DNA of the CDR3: TGTGCCAGCAGCTTACTTGAGGGGCTGGGTCAGCCCCAGCATTTT. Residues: CASSLLEGLGQPQHF.

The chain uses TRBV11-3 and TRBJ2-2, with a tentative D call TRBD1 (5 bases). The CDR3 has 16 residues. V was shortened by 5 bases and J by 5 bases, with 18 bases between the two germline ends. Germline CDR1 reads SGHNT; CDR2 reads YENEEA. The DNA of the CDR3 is TGTGCCAGCAGCCCCAGGGCAGGGCATGGAACCGGGGAGCTGTTTTTT. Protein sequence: CASSPRAGHGTGELFF.

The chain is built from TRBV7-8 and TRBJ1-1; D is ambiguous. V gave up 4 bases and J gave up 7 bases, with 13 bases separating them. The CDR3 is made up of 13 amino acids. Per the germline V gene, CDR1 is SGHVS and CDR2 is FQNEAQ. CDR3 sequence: CASSSYEGHEAFF. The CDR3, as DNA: TGTGCCAGCAGCTCGTATGAGGGCCATGAAGCTTTCTTT.

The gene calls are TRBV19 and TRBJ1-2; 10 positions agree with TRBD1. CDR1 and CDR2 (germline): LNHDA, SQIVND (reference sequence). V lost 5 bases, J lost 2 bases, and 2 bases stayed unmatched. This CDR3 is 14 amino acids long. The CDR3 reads CASSDRGLNYGYTF. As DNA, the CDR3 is TGTGCCAGTAGTGACAGGGGGCTGAACTATGGCTACACCTTC.

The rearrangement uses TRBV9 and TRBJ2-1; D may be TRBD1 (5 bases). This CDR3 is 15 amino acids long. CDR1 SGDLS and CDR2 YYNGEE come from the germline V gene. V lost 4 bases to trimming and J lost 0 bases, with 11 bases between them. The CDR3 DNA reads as TGTGCCAGCAGCTTTCAGGGCCGCTCCTACAATGAGCAGTTCTTC. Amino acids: CASSFQGRSYNEQFF.

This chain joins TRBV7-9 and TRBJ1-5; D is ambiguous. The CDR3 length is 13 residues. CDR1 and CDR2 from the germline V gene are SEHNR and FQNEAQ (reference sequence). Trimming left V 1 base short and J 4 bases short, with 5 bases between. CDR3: CASSLVGNQPQHF. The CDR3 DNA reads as TGTGCCAGCAGCTTAGTGGGGAATCAGCCCCAGCATTTT. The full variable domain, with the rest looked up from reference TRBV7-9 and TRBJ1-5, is DTGVSQNPRHKITKRGQNVTFRCDPISEHNRLYWYRQTLGQGPEFLTYFQNEAQLEKSRLLSDRFSAERPKGSFSTLEIQRTEQGDSAMYLCASSLVGNQPQHFGDGTRLSIL.

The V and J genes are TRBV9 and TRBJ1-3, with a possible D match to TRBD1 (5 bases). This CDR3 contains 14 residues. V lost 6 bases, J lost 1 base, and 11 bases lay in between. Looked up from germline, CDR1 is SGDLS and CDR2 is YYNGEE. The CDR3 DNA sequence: TGTGCCAGCAAGGACGGGGCGTCTGGAAACACCATATATTTT. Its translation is CASKDGASGNTIYF.

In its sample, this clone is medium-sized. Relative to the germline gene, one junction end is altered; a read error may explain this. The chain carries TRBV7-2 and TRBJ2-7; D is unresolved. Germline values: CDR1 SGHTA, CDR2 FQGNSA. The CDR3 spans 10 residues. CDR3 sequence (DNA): TGTGCCAGCAGCATCCAGACAAAGCACTTC. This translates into CASSIQTKHF.

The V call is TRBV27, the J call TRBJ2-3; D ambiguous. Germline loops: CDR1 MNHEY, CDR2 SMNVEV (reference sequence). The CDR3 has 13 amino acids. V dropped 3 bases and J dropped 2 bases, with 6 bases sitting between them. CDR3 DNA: TGTGCCAGCAGTTTCACGAACACAGATACGCAGTATTTT. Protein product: CASSFTNTDTQYF.

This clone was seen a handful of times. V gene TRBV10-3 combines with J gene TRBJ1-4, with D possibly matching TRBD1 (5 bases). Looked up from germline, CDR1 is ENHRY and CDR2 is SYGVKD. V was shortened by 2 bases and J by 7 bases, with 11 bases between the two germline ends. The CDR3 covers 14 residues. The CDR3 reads CAISEGGESEKLFF. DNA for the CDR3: TGTGCCATCAGTGAGGGAGGGGAGAGTGAAAAACTGTTTTTT.